Below are 9 T cell receptor beta chains sequenced from a single sample in a study of vaccination effects on CD4 cells after COVID-19. Data came from immunoSEQ multiplex PCR; TCRdb stores just in-frame clones and leaves some out. Among around 35,000 clones, 65% to 70% were seen once, and the ten largest hold around 4.4%. Their antigen targets remain unknown. The culture ran for approximately nine days before CD4+ T cells were isolated. The source was CD4+ T cells from PBMCs cultured without peptide, collected before COVID-19 vaccination. The receptors were sampled from a human donor who received a COVID-19 vaccine.

This clone rates as medium-sized (0.01 to 0.1%). V is TRBV21-1 and J is TRBJ1-2. TRBV21-1 is classified as a pseudogene. The CDR3 is made up of 16 amino acids. CDR3 in amino acids: CASSKKRGVRYYGYTF. CDR3 coding DNA: TGTGCCAGCAGCAAAAAGAGGGGGGTGCGCTACTATGGCTACACCTTC.

This chain uses TRBV7-2 with TRBJ2-3; D remains ambiguous. Trimming removed 1 base from V and 2 bases from J, with 4 bases in between. The CDR3 extends over 13 amino acids. Per germline, CDR1 SGHTA and CDR2 FQGNSA. Here the CDR3 reads CASSLGDTDTQYF. DNA for the CDR3: TGTGCCAGCAGCTTAGGGGACACAGATACGCAGTATTTT.

The chain is built from TRBV6-1 and TRBJ2-2; D may correspond to TRBD1 or TRBD2 (11 bases each). V shed 3 bases and J shed 6 bases, with 29 bases lying between them. The CDR3 is made up of 20 amino acids. CDR1 is MNHNS and CDR2 is SASEGT in the germline V gene. The DNA of the CDR3 is TGTGCCAGCAGTGACCCCTCGGACAGGGGGCTAGCGGGAGGTGCCGGGGAGCTGTTTTTT. Its translation is CASSDPSDRGLAGGAGELFF.

This clone was found a few times. The rearrangement joins TRBV11-2 to TRBJ1-3; 7 bases line up with TRBD1. Trimming cost V 7 bases and J 4 bases; bases outside gene matches: 16. Germline CDR1 is SGHAT and CDR2 is FQNNGV. This CDR3 is built from 17 residues. CDR3 DNA sequence: TGTGCCAGCATCCCCTTGAGGACCAGGGGGTCGGGAAACACCATATATTTT. Translation: CASIPLRTRGSGNTIYF.

The chain combines TRBV7-6 with TRBJ2-1, with D tentatively TRBD2 (5 bases). The CDR3 consists of 16 residues. Germline CDR1 SGHVS, CDR2 FNYEAQ. V was cut by 5 bases and J by 4 bases, with 18 bases left in between. The CDR3 coding sequence is TGTGCCAGCAGCAATCCGTGGCGGCTAGCTTACAATGAGCAGTTCTTC. Its protein is CASSNPWRLAYNEQFF.

The chain carries TRBV2 and TRBJ1-4; the D gene is possibly TRBD1 (6 bases). The CDR3 consists of 14 residues. V lost 9 bases and J 3 bases, leaving 14 bases between the germline ends. Germline CDR1 SNHLY, CDR2 FYNNEI. The CDR3 DNA reads as TGTGCCAGTACATGGGGGCCGCCTAATGAAAAACTGTTTTTT. It codes for CASTWGPPNEKLFF. Together with reference TRBV2 and TRBJ1-4, the CDR3 gives the full variable domain: EPEVTQTPSHQVTQMGQEVILRCVPISNHLYFYWYRQILGQKVEFLVSFYNNEISEKSEIFDDQFSVERPDGSNFTLKIRSTKLEDSAMYFCASTWGPPNEKLFFGSGTQLSVL.

The chain links TRBV13 to TRBJ1-5; 7 bases map to TRBD1. The germline gives CDR1 PRHDT, CDR2 FYEKMQ (reference sequence). This CDR3 comprises 18 residues. J gave up 0 bases and V 0 bases, and 8 bases lay outside the gene matches. DNA of the CDR3: TGTGCCAGCAGCTTAGGAAGGACAGGACATTTTAGCAATCAGCCCCAGCATTTT. This translates into CASSLGRTGHFSNQPQHF.

V and J are TRBV19 and TRBJ1-6; 8 positions agree with TRBD1. Trimming removed 8 bases from V and 5 bases from J; junction bases left unmatched: 5. The CDR3 has 14 amino acids. The germline V gene has CDR1 LNHDA and CDR2 SQIVND (reference sequence). CDR3: CASSRTGNNSPLHF. As DNA, the CDR3 is TGTGCCAGTTCCCGGACAGGGAATAATTCACCCCTCCACTTT.

The genes are TRBV6-5 and TRBJ2-1; 13 nucleotides agree with TRBD2. Trimming cost V 4 bases and J 6 bases; bases outside gene matches: 6. Germline CDR1 MNHEY, CDR2 SVGAGI. This CDR3 comprises 16 residues. The CDR3 loop reads CASSSRLAGGSNEQFF. The CDR3 coding sequence is TGTGCCAGCAGTTCGCGACTAGCGGGAGGTTCCAATGAGCAGTTCTTC.